This passage covers 26 T cell receptor beta chains from one sample sequenced in a study of T-cell reconstitution after alpha-beta-depleted transplantation in children. The library targeted TCRbeta and was prepared with unique molecular identifiers. Each CDR3 protein gets one entry after TCRdb re-called the PCR reads with MiXCR. The repertoire consists of 65,000 to 75,000 distinct CDR3 sequences, with 4.9% occurring once and the leading ten covering under 20%. The sequences come from PBMCs, mostly from graft donor cells, collected 180 days after TCRalphabeta/CD19-depleted stem cell transplant. The source is a boy in the first two years of life who had a stem cell transplant for acute myeloid leukemia, so the T cells may come from the graft donor.

At least ten counts were recorded for this clonotype. V and J are TRBV12-3 or TRBV12-4 and TRBJ1-1; D gene unclear. This CDR3 has 14 residues. Trimming cost V 5 bases and J 7 bases, with 17 bases left between them. CDR3 loop: CASSAQMVRGEAFF. The CDR3, as DNA: TGTGCCAGCAGTGCACAAATGGTTCGGGGTGAAGCTTTCTTT.

This clonotype was seen repeatedly, ten times or more. The chain couples TRBV12-3 or TRBV12-4 to TRBJ2-7; TRBD2 might be the D (6 bases). This CDR3 comprises 13 residues. With 6 bases removed from V and 0 bases from J, the gap between germline ends came to 9 bases. The CDR3 bases are TGTGCCAGCAGATGGGGGGACTCCTACGAGCAGTACTTC. Translating gives CASRWGDSYEQYF.

In this sample, this clonotype turned up many times. The rearrangement joins TRBV5-5 to TRBJ2-5; D unclear. Germline values: CDR1 SGHKS, CDR2 YYEKEE (reference sequence). CDR3 length: 14 amino acids. The germline V and J ends were trimmed by 8 bases and 3 bases, with 17 bases remaining between them. CDR3 in amino acids: CASNPAPGEETQYF. For the CDR3, the DNA is TGTGCCAGTAACCCTGCCCCCGGCGAAGAGACCCAGTACTTC.

This clonotype was counted many times. The chain links TRBV7-8 to TRBJ2-1, with TRBD2 matching over 7 bases. Unmatched junction bases numbered 8, after V lost 3 bases and J lost 9 bases. The CDR3 runs 14 residues. From germline, CDR1 is SGHVS and CDR2 FQNEAQ. As DNA, the CDR3 is TGTGCCAGCAGCTTCGGACTAGTTGGGGGTGAGCAGTTCTTC. Protein product: CASSFGLVGGEQFF.

This clonotype showed up many times. The genes are TRBV29-1 and TRBJ2-7, with TRBD2 identical over 7 bases. The trim removed 4 bases at V and 1 base at J, leaving 4 bases unmatched. Germline lookup yields CDR1 SQVTM and CDR2 ANQGSEA. The CDR3 length is 13 residues. CDR3 bases: TGCAGCGTTGCCGGGGGGAGATCCTACGAGCAGTACTTC. It is translated as CSVAGGRSYEQYF.

This clonotype was observed many times. The chain combines TRBV10-3 with TRBJ2-1, with 8 nucleotides matching TRBD1. This CDR3 contains 19 residues. Germline lookup yields CDR1 ENHRY and CDR2 SYGVKD. Unmatched junction bases numbered 15, after V lost 5 bases and J lost 0 bases. In DNA form, the CDR3 reads TGTGCCATCAGTCCTCCTCATAGAGCAGGGGGCCACTCCTACAATGAGCAGTTCTTC. Its protein is CAISPPHRAGGHSYNEQFF.

At least ten counts were recorded for this clonotype. This chain joins TRBV3-1 and TRBJ2-4; TRBD2 might be the D (6 bases). Germline CDR1 LGHDT, CDR2 YNNKEL (reference sequence). This CDR3 comprises 15 residues. Trimming removed 4 bases at V and 0 bases at J, with 10 bases between. The CDR3 sequence: CASSPQGLAKNIQYF. In nucleotides, the CDR3 is TGTGCCAGCAGCCCTCAGGGACTAGCCAAAAACATTCAGTACTTC.

This clonotype was seen at least ten times. This chain uses TRBV11-2 with TRBJ2-1; D not certain. Germline V gene sequence: CDR1 SGHAT, CDR2 FQNNGV. The CDR3 runs to 17 residues. V was clipped by 1 base and J by 7 bases, with 20 bases between them. Here the CDR3 DNA reads TGTGCCAGCAGCTTAGTCTCAGCCTACCCTTGGCCAAATGAGCAGTTCTTC. It codes for CASSLVSAYPWPNEQFF.

This clonotype showed up many times. The V gene is TRBV5-1, the J gene TRBJ2-7; the D call may be TRBD1 or TRBD2 (6 bases each). The ends were cut back, 4 bases at V and 0 bases at J, with 14 bases in the middle. Germline V lookup: CDR1 SGHRS, CDR2 YFSETQ. The CDR3 consists of 15 residues. This chain's CDR3 is CASSRGDIGSYEQYV. The CDR3, as DNA: TGCGCCAGCAGCAGGGGGGACATCGGCTCCTACGAGCAGTACGTC.

This clonotype was seen at least ten times. The rearrangement links TRBV20-1 to TRBJ2-5, with 7 nucleotides matching TRBD1. J gave up 5 bases and V 2 bases, and 8 bases lay outside the gene matches. CDR3 size: 14 residues. The V gene's germline CDR1 is DFQATT and CDR2 SNEGSKA (reference sequence). The CDR3 DNA is TGCAGTGCTAGACACTCGACAGGGACCGAGACCCAGTACTTC. It is translated as CSARHSTGTETQYF.

At least ten counts were recorded for this clonotype. The chain links TRBV5-1 to TRBJ2-1; TRBD2 matches 7 bases. The CDR3 loop spans 15 amino acids. Germline loops: CDR1 SGHRS, CDR2 YFSETQ. V trimming: 4 bases; J trimming: 1 base; junction bases outside the gene matches: 5. The CDR3 bases are TGCGCCAGCAGCCAGAGCGGGGCTTCCTACAATGAGCAGTTCTTC. The encoded protein is CASSQSGASYNEQFF. Using reference TRBV5-1 and TRBJ2-1 for the parts outside the CDR3, the full variable domain is KAGVTQTPRYLIKTRGQQVTLSCSPISGHRSVSWYQQTPGQGLQFLFEYFSETQRNKGNFPGRFSGRQFSNSRSEMNVSTLELGDSALYLCASSQSGASYNEQFFGPGTRLTVL.

This clonotype came up many times. This chain connects TRBV4-3 to TRBJ1-5; D is perhaps TRBD1 (5 bases). Germline assignment: CDR1 LGHNA and CDR2 YSLEER. The CDR3 runs to 14 residues. The V and J ends lost 0 bases and 7 bases respectively, with 10 bases between them. The CDR3 spells CASSQDREGQPQHF. DNA for the CDR3: TGCGCCAGCAGCCAAGACAGGGAAGGACAGCCCCAGCATTTT.

This clonotype was observed many times. At one end the junction does not follow the germline gene, possibly because of a read error. In DNA form, the CDR3 reads TGTGCCAGCGGCGTTCGAAATGGTTACACCTTC. Translated: CASGVRNGYTF. The V and J genes are TRBV6-5 and TRBJ1-2; the D is unclear. The CDR3 contains 11 residues. Germline CDR1 and CDR2: MNHEY and SVGAGI.

In this sample, this clonotype turned up many times. V gene TRBV20-1 combines with J gene TRBJ1-6; D is undetermined. The V and J ends lost 4 bases and 2 bases respectively, with 12 bases between them. The germline V gene has CDR1 DFQATT and CDR2 SNEGSKA (reference sequence). CDR3 length: 15 residues. Written as DNA, the CDR3 is TGCAGTGCTAAAGGGTGGCGGGCCTATAATTCACCCCTCCACTTT. Its translation is CSAKGWRAYNSPLHF.

In its sample, this clonotype was seen many times. The rearrangement uses TRBV6-2 or TRBV6-3 and TRBJ2-7; 7 nucleotides match TRBD1. The CDR3 has 18 amino acids. CDR1 MNHEY and CDR2 SVGEGT come from the germline V gene. The V gene end was trimmed by 2 bases and the J gene end by 1 base; junction bases not matched to a gene: 14. CDR3 loop: CASSYGRIGTDASYEQYF. The CDR3, as DNA: TGTGCCAGCAGTTACGGGCGAATTGGGACAGATGCTTCCTACGAGCAGTACTTC.

The chain links TRBV20-1 to TRBJ1-5; D gene ambiguous. There are 18 residues in the CDR3. Germline assignment: CDR1 DFQATT and CDR2 SNEGSKA (reference sequence). For the CDR3, the DNA is TGCAGGGCCGAGGCTGCAGGCTTGAGAGTGTATAGCAATCAGCCCCAGCATTTT. It yields the protein CRAEAAGLRVYSNQPQHF.

This clonotype was recorded many times. The chain carries TRBV12-3 or TRBV12-4 and TRBJ1-2, with D maybe TRBD1 (6 bases). The CDR3 runs to 13 residues. Trimming shortened V by 7 bases and J by 7 bases, and 16 bases separated the two germline ends. In nucleotides, the CDR3 is TGTGCCAGCACTATAAGGGGGAGGAGTGGCTACACCTTC. It yields the protein CASTIRGRSGYTF.

This clonotype was found many times. The chain links TRBV27 to TRBJ2-7, with TRBD2 as a possible D gene (5 bases). The CDR3 loop spans 15 amino acids. Deletions cut 0 bases from V and 3 bases from J, with 12 bases between. CDR1 and CDR2 from the germline V gene are MNHEY and SMNVEV (reference sequence). The CDR3 nucleotides read TGTGCCAGCAGTTTATCTGGATCCGACTACTACGAGCAGTACTTC. As protein: CASSLSGSDYYEQYF.

This clonotype has ten or more counts. The chain has TRBV5-1 and TRBJ1-2; D perhaps matches TRBD1 (6 bases). V dropped 7 bases and J dropped 1 base, with 11 bases sitting between them. The CDR3 spans 13 residues. Germline V gene lookup returns CDR1 SGHRS and CDR2 YFSETQ. The CDR3 DNA follows: TGCGCCAGCGGTACAGGGCTTAACTATGGCTACACCTTC. It translates to CASGTGLNYGYTF.

This clonotype was counted ten times or more. The DNA of the CDR3 is TGTGCCAGCAGAACTAGCCGGAACACCGGGGAGCTGTTTTTT. Its protein is CASRTSRNTGELFF. The chain carries TRBV12-3 or TRBV12-4 and TRBJ2-2; TRBD2 is a possible D gene (6 bases). This CDR3 has 14 residues. V was shortened by 6 bases and J by 1 base, with 9 bases between the two germline ends.

This clonotype was counted at least ten times. The chain has TRBV15 and TRBJ1-5; D is perhaps TRBD1 (6 bases). The V gene lost 8 bases and the J gene lost 3 bases, with 11 bases spanning the gap. This CDR3 has 13 residues. Germline CDR1 and CDR2: LNHNV and YYDKDF (reference sequence). CDR3 residues: CATRQEYNQPQHF. As DNA, the CDR3 is TGTGCCACCCGACAGGAGTACAATCAGCCCCAGCATTTT.

This clonotype was observed at least ten times. The DNA of the CDR3 is TGTGCCAGCAGCTTAGGTTTGCATAGCGCCAAAAACATTCAGTACTTC. Translating it yields CASSLGLHSAKNIQYF. The chain carries TRBV7-9 and TRBJ2-4, with D uncertain. The germline gives CDR1 SEHNR, CDR2 FQNEAQ (reference sequence). V was clipped by 1 base and J by 1 base, with 11 bases between them. This CDR3 has 16 residues.

This clonotype was detected many times. J is TRBJ2-5 and V is TRBV12-5; a weak D match, TRBD1 (6 bases). The V and J ends lost 0 bases and 3 bases respectively, with 11 bases between them. From germline, CDR1 is LGHNT and CDR2 FRNRAP. This CDR3 contains 15 residues. The CDR3 sequence is CASGLVLGQKETQYF. In DNA form, the CDR3 reads TGTGCTAGTGGTTTGGTCCTCGGACAGAAAGAGACCCAGTACTTC.

This clonotype is medium-sized within its sample. V is TRBV10-3 and J is TRBJ2-5; D may be TRBD2 (5 bases). Germline-derived CDR1 and CDR2 are ENHRY and SYGVKD. The CDR3 has 11 residues. The V and J ends lost 6 bases and 5 bases respectively, with 7 bases between them. The CDR3 DNA reads TGTGCCATCAGGAGGGATGAGACCCAGTACTTC. Protein: CAIRRDETQYF.

J is TRBJ1-1 and V is TRBV6-1; D not certain. V lost 4 bases and J 0 bases, leaving 6 bases between the germline ends. Germline values: CDR1 MNHNS, CDR2 SASEGT. This CDR3 region has 13 residues. CDR3 residues: CASSGRVNTEAFF. CDR3 DNA sequence: TGTGCCAGCAGTGGGAGAGTGAACACTGAAGCTTTCTTT.

This clonotype has ten or more counts. The V and J genes are TRBV12-3 or TRBV12-4 and TRBJ1-2, with 9 bases fitting TRBD1. Unmatched junction bases numbered 9, after V lost 5 bases and J lost 8 bases. There are 14 residues in the CDR3. CDR3 region: CASSPPGQGKGYTF. CDR3 nucleotides: TGTGCCAGCAGTCCGCCGGGACAGGGAAAAGGCTACACCTTC.